This T cell receptor (beta chain) was documented in a study of blood T cells in healthy people across ages. A sample-barcoded 5' primer and a J-beta primer mix were used in a second PCR of roughly 6 to 11 cycles. TCRdb itself ran the 5' RACE reads through MiXCR, one entry per CDR3 protein. Seen here are about 1,800,000 distinct CDR3 sequences, 28% observed once, and the top ten hold 7% to 9%. Germline-derived CDR1 and CDR2 are SGHAT and FQNNGV. V shed 1 base and J shed 11 bases, with 20 bases lying between them. This CDR3 region has 15 residues. Whenever a sample was processed, at least 6 million PBMCs were isolated.

Sample: blood. The clonotype originates from a woman between 25 and 40 years old in good health. The V and J genes are TRBV11-2 and TRBJ1-1; tentatively, D is TRBD1 (5 bases). As DNA, the CDR3 is TGTGCCAGCAGCTTAGGAACGGCCTTCCAAGGGGAGGCTTTCTTT. Protein sequence: CASSLGTAFQGEAFF.